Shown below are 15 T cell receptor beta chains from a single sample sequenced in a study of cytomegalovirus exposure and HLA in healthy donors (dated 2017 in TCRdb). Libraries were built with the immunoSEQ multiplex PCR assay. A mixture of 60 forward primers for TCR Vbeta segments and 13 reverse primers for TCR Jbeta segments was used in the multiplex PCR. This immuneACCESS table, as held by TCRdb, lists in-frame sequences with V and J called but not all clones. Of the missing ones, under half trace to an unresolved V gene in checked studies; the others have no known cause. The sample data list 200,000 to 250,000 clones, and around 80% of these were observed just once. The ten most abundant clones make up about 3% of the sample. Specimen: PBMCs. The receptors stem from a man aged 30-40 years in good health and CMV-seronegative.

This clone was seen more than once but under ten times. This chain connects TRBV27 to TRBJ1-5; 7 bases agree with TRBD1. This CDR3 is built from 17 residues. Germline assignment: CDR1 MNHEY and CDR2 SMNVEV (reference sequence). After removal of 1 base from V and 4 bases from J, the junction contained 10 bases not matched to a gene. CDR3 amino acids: CASSLFRDRSGNQPQHF. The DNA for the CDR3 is TGTGCCAGCAGTTTATTCCGGGACAGAAGCGGGAATCAGCCCCAGCATTTT.

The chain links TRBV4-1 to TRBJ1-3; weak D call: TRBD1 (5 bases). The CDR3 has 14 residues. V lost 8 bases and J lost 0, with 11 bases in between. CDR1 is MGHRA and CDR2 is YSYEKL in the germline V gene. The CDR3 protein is CASRSTVSGNTIYF. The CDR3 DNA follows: TGCGCCAGCCGATCGACAGTCTCTGGAAACACCATATATTTT.

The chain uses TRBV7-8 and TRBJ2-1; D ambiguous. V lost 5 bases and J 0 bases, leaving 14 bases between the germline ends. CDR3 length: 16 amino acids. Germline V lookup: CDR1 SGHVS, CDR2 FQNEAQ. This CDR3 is CASSPLRPSSYNEQFF. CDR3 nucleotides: TGTGCCAGCAGCCCCCTCCGCCCTAGCTCCTACAATGAGCAGTTCTTC.

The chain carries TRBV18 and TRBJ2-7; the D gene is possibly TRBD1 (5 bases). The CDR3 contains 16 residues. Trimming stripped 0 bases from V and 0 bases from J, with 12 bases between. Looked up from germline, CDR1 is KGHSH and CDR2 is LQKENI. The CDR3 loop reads CASSPPPGLSSYEQYF. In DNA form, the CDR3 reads TGTGCCAGCTCACCACCTCCAGGGCTGAGCTCCTACGAGCAGTACTTC.

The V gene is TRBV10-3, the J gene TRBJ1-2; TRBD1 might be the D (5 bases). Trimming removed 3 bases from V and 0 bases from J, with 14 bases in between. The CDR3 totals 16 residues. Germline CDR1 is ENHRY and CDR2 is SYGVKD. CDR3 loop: CAISENRQSPNYGYTF. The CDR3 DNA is TGTGCCATCAGTGAAAATCGACAGTCCCCTAACTATGGCTACACCTTC.

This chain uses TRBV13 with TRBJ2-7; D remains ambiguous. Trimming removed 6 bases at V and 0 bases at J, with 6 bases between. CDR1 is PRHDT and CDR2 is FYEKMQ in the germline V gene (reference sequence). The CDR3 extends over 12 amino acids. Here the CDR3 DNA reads TGTGCCAGCAGGTCAGGCTCCTACGAGCAGTACTTC. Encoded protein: CASRSGSYEQYF.

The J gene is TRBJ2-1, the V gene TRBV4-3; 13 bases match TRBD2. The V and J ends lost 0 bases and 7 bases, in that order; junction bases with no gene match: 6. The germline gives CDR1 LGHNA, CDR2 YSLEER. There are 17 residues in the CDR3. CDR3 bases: TGCGCCAGCAGCCAAGAATCGACTAGCGGGGGGTGGAATGAGCAGTTCTTC. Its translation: CASSQESTSGGWNEQFF.

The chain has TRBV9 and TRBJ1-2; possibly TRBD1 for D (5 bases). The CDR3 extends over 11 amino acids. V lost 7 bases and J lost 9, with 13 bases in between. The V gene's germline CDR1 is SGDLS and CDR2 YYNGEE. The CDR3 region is CASGPGLSYTF. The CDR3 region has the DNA TGTGCCAGCGGTCCAGGGCTTAGCTACACCTTC.

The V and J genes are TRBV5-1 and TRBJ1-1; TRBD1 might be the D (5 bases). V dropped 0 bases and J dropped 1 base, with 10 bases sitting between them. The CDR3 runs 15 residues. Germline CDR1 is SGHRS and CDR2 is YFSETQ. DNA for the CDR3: TGCGCCAGCAGCTTGGTGGGGGGAGGGAACACTGAAGCTTTCTTT. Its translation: CASSLVGGGNTEAFF. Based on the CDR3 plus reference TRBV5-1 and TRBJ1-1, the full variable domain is KAGVTQTPRYLIKTRGQQVTLSCSPISGHRSVSWYQQTPGQGLQFLFEYFSETQRNKGNFPGRFSGRQFSNSRSEMNVSTLELGDSALYLCASSLVGGGNTEAFFGQGTRLTVV.

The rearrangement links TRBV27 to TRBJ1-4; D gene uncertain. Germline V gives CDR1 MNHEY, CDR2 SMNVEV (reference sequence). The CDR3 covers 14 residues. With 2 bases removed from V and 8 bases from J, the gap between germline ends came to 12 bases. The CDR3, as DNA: TGTGCCAGCAGTTTAGGAGGGCGGCGGGAAAAACTGTTTTTT. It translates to CASSLGGRREKLFF.

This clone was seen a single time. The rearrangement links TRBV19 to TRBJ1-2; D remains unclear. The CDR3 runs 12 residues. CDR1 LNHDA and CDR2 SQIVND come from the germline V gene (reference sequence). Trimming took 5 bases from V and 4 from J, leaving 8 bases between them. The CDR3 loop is CASSDEGYGYTF. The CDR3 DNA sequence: TGTGCCAGTAGTGACGAGGGCTATGGCTACACCTTC.

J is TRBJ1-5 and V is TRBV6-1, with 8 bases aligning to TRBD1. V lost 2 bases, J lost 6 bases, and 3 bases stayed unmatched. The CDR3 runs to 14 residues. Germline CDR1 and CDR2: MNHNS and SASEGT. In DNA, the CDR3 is TGTGCCAGCAGTGAACAGGGGGCGCGTCAGCCCCAGCATTTT. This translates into CASSEQGARQPQHF.

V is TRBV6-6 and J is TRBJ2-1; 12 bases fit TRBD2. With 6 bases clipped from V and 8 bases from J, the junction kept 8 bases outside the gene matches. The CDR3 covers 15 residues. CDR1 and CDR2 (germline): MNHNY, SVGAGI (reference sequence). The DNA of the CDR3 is TGTGCCAGCAGCTCACTAGCGGGGGGAGTTCATGAGCAGTTCTTC. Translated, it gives CASSSLAGGVHEQFF.

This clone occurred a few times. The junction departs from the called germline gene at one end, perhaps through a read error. The CDR3 region is CASSVARGAGASVLTF. The DNA of the CDR3 is TGTGCCAGCAGCGTAGCTCGGGGGGCTGGGGCCAGCGTCCTGACTTTC. The chain is built from TRBV9 and TRBJ2-6, with D tentatively TRBD2 (7 bases). The CDR3 has 16 residues. Looked up from germline, CDR1 is SGDLS and CDR2 is YYNGEE.

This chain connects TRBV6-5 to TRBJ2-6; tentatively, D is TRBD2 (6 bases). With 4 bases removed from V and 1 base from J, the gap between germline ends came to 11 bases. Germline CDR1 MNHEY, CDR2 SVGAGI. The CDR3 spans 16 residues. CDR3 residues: CASSLGRGSGANVLTF. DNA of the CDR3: TGTGCCAGCAGTTTAGGACGGGGGTCTGGGGCCAACGTCCTGACTTTC.